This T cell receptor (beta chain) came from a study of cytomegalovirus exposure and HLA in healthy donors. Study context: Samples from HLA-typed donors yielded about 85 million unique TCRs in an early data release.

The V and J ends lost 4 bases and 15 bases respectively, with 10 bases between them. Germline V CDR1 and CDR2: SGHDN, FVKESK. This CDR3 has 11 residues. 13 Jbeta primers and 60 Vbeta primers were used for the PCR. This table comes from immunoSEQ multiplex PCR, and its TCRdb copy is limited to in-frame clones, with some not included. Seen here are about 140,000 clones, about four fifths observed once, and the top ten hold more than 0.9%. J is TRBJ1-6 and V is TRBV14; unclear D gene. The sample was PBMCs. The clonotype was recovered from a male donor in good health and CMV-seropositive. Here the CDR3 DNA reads TGTGCCAGCAGCCCCGTCCGGGTCCTCCACTTT. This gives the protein CASSPVRVLHF. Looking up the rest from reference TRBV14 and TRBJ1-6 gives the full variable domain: EAGVTQFPSHSVIEKGQTVTLRCDPISGHDNLYWYRRVMGKEIKFLLHFVKESKQDESGMPNNRFLAERTGGTYSTLKVQPAELEDSGVYFCASSPVRVLHFGNGTRLTVT.